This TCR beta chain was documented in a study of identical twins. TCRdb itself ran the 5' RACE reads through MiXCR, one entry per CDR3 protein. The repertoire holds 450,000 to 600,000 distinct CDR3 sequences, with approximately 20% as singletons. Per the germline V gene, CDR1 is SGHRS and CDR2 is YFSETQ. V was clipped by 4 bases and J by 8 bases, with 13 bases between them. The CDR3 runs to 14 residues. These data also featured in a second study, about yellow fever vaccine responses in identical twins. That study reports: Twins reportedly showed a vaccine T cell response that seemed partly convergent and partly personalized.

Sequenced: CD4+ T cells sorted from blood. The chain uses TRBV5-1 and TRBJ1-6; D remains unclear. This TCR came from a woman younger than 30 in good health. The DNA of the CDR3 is TGCGCCAGCAGCACTGGAATCTCGGATTCACCCCTCCACTTT. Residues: CASSTGISDSPLHF.